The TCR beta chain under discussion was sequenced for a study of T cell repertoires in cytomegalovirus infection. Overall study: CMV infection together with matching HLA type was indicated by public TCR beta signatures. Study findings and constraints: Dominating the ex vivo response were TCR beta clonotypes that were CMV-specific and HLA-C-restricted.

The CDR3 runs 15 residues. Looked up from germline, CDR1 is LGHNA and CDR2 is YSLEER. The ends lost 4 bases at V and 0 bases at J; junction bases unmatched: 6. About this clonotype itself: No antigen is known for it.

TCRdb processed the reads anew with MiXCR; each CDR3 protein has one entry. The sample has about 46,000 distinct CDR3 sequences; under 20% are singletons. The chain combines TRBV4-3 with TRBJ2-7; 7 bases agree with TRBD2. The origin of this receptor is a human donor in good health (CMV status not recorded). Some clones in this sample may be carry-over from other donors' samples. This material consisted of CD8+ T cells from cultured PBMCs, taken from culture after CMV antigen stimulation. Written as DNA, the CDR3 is TGCGCCAGCAGCCCTACCCGGGACTACTCCTACGAGCAGTACTTC. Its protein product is CASSPTRDYSYEQYF.